One and the same sample provided the 5 T cell receptor beta chains below, sequenced in a study of tumor and adjacent non-tumor tissue in lung cancer. The library came from three nested PCR rounds adapted from ARM-PCR protocols. TCRdb called the multiplex PCR reads again in MiXCR, with one record for every CDR3 protein. Of approximately 140,000 distinct CDR3 sequences listed, approximately 66% are singletons. The template was RNA from unsorted bulk tissue. Sequenced sample: lung tumor tissue. Every receptor here comes from a man between 60 and 70 years old with small cell lung cancer.

The sample holds a few counts of this clonotype. This chain joins TRBV12-3 or TRBV12-4 and TRBJ2-3, with D uncertain. The ends were cut back, 7 bases at V and 1 base at J, with 12 bases in the middle. This CDR3 is built from 14 residues. CDR3 sequence reads: CASTLGARTDTQYF. The CDR3 DNA follows: TGTGCCAGCACTCTAGGAGCCCGCACAGATACGCAGTATTTT.

The V and J genes are TRBV5-1 and TRBJ2-3; 12 bases match TRBD1. Trimming took 3 bases from V and 8 from J; bases not matched to a gene: 7. In germline, CDR1 is SGHRS, CDR2 YFSETQ. CDR3 size: 15 residues. This CDR3 reads CASSSGQGAAVTQYF. DNA for the CDR3: TGCGCCAGCAGCTCGGGACAGGGGGCAGCAGTTACGCAGTATTTT.

Notes on this clonotype: A junction boundary mismatches the germline segment, possibly from a read error. The V call is TRBV29-1, the J call TRBJ2-7; D possibly corresponds to TRBD2 (5 bases). CDR3 length equals 13 residues. Germline V gene data show CDR1 as SQVTM and CDR2 as ANQGSEA. The CDR3 sequence: CSVVAVISYEQYF. CDR3 coding DNA: TGTAGCGTTGTAGCTGTGATCTCCTACGAGCAGTACTTC.

This chain uses TRBV5-4 with TRBJ1-2, with TRBD1 as a possible D gene (6 bases). Germline V gene data show CDR1 as SGHNT and CDR2 as YYREEE (reference sequence). This CDR3 contains 13 residues. Trimming left V 5 bases short and J 4 bases short, with 12 bases between. This chain's CDR3 is CASSPDSGYGYTF. In DNA form, the CDR3 reads TGTGCCAGCAGTCCGGACAGCGGCTATGGCTACACCTTC.

This chain connects TRBV6-6 to TRBJ1-2; 9 bases line up with TRBD1. J gave up 2 bases and V 10 bases, and 8 bases lay outside the gene matches. The CDR3 runs 14 residues. Germline values: CDR1 MNHNY, CDR2 SVGAGI (reference sequence). CDR3 DNA sequence: TGTGCCATCACCCAACAGGGGGCAAACTATGGCTACACCTTC. It specifies CAITQQGANYGYTF.